This TCR beta chain was identified during a study of cytomegalovirus exposure and HLA in healthy donors. In the PCR, 60 Vbeta and 13 Jbeta primers were used. Profiled with immunoSEQ multiplex PCR; TCRdb holds only in-frame clones, not every one. The data hold some 150,000 clones, with just under 85% observed a single time. This clone occurred once. Its target is not known. Germline V CDR1 and CDR2: MNHEY, SMNVEV (reference sequence). V gave up 6 bases and J gave up 0 bases, with 12 bases separating them. The CDR3 consists of 14 residues. Broader study findings: Using the classifier, cytomegalovirus status was reportedly diagnosed with high specificity and sensitivity.

The sequenced sample consisted of PBMCs. The clonotype comes from a man between 35 and 55 years old in good health and CMV-seropositive. This chain connects TRBV27 to TRBJ2-7; a weak D match, TRBD2 (6 bases). The CDR3 region is CASSWKGLSYEQYF. In nucleotides, the CDR3 is TGTGCCAGCAGCTGGAAGGGACTCTCCTACGAGCAGTACTTC.